One and the same sample provided the 15 T cell receptor beta chains below, sequenced in a study of blood T cells in healthy people across ages. Primed by a sample-barcoded 5' primer and a J-beta primer mix, a second PCR proceeded for about 6 to 11 cycles. In TCRdb, the 5' RACE reads were re-called with MiXCR into one record per CDR3 protein. The table shows around 870,000 distinct CDR3 sequences, with under 35% occurring only once. The sequenced sample consisted of blood. These receptors were taken from a woman of 80 years or more in good health.

As concerns this clonotype: One junction end disagrees with the germline gene, perhaps due to a read error. The chain couples TRBV4-2 to TRBJ2-1, with D possibly called TRBD1 or TRBD2 (6 bases each). There are 15 residues in the CDR3. Germline V gives CDR1 LGHNA, CDR2 YNFKEQ. CDR3 DNA: TGTACCAGCAGCCAAGGTGGGGGGCCCTACAATGAGCAGTTCTTC. Protein product: CTSSQGGGPYNEQFF.

Comment on this clonotype: A much larger clonotype is one base distant, so this may be a read error. This sequence joins TRBV11-2 and TRBJ2-4, with D possibly being TRBD1 (6 bases). The germline V and J ends were trimmed by 11 bases and 8 bases, with 19 bases remaining between them. Germline values: CDR1 SGHAT, CDR2 FQNNGV. This CDR3 has 13 amino acids. CDR3 sequence (DNA): TGTGCCTGCGGTACAGGGCCAGGGGACATTCAGTACTTC. It yields the protein CACGTGPGDIQYF.

Of note for this clonotype: It is unclear where the CDR3 begins or ends on the DNA, so no DNA is shown, and the CDR3 is as TCRdb lists it. The CDR3: CASSPTQGTYEQYFGPGTGELFF. V is TRBV11-2 and J is TRBJ2-2; the table's D call, TRBD1, has no DNA check behind it. With termini counted, the CDR3 has 23 amino acids. CDR1 and CDR2 from the germline V gene are SGHAT and FQNNGV.

V is TRBV10-3 and J is TRBJ2-3, with D possibly being TRBD1 (6 bases). The germline CDR1 and CDR2 sequences are ENHRY and SYGVKD. This CDR3 comprises 14 residues. The V gene lost 2 bases and the J gene lost 6 bases, with 12 bases spanning the gap. This CDR3 reads CAISEGQPTDTQYF. CDR3 sequence (DNA): TGTGCCATCAGTGAGGGACAGCCCACGGATACGCAGTATTTT.

This clonotype was found many times. The chain uses TRBV7-2 and TRBJ2-1; maybe TRBD2 (6 bases). Germline values: CDR1 SGHTA, CDR2 FQGNSA. This CDR3 contains 12 residues. The V and J ends lost 4 bases and 9 bases respectively, with 10 bases between them. In nucleotides, the CDR3 is TGTGCCAGCAGCTCTACTAGCAGTGAGCAGTTCTTC. Amino acid sequence: CASSSTSSEQFF.

This clonotype was detected only a few times. The chain employs TRBV20-1 and TRBJ1-1, with D tentatively TRBD1 (5 bases). Germline assignment: CDR1 DFQATT and CDR2 SNEGSKA (reference sequence). This CDR3 has 14 residues. V was trimmed by 4 bases and J by 0 bases, leaving 12 bases between them. The DNA of the CDR3 is TGCAGTGCTAATGGGGGGGGATTGAACACTGAAGCTTTCTTT. Amino acid sequence: CSANGGGLNTEAFF.

This clonotype was detected ten times or more. V is TRBV6-2 or TRBV6-3 and J is TRBJ2-5; D possibly corresponds to TRBD1 (7 bases). The V end lost 6 bases, the J end lost 2 bases, and 16 bases lay between the germline ends. The CDR3 spans 15 residues. CDR1 is MNHEY and CDR2 is SVGEGT in the germline V gene. CDR3 in amino acids: CASSPAGTAQETQYF. In DNA form, the CDR3 reads TGTGCCAGCAGCCCGGCGGGGACAGCACAAGAGACCCAGTACTTC.

This clonotype has a handful of counts. The chain combines TRBV5-5 with TRBJ1-2; D gene unclear. This CDR3 has 17 residues. V lost 1 base to trimming and J lost 0 bases, with 16 bases between them. Germline CDR1 SGHKS, CDR2 YYEKEE (reference sequence). The CDR3 region is CASSLRAQTIANYGYTF. CDR3 bases: TGTGCCAGCAGCTTGAGAGCACAGACGATAGCTAACTATGGCTACACCTTC.

This clonotype was picked up a small number of times. A much larger clone sits a single nucleotide away, making a read error possible. The rearrangement joins TRBV7-8 to TRBJ2-5; D is ambiguous. The CDR3 has 14 amino acids. The ends were cut back, 6 bases at V and 7 bases at J, with 18 bases in the middle. Looked up from germline, CDR1 is SGHVS and CDR2 is FQNEAQ. The chain's CDR3 is CASRRMEMRATQYF. DNA for the CDR3: TGTGCCAGCAGAAGGATGGAGATGAGAGCGACCCAGTACTTC.

Worth noting for this clonotype: This may be a read error: a much more frequent sequence differs by one nucleotide. The V call is TRBV20-1, the J call TRBJ1-1, with 7 bases lining up with TRBD1. With V trimmed by 5 bases and J by 0 bases, 3 bases remained unmatched. From germline, CDR1 is DFQATT and CDR2 SNEGSKA (reference sequence). The length of the CDR3 is 13 residues. CDR3 loop: CSAGGQMNTEAFF. The CDR3 coding sequence is TGCAGTGCTGGGGGACAGATGAACACTGAAGCTTTCTTT.

This clonotype was found many times. This chain connects TRBV11-2 to TRBJ2-3; maybe TRBD1 (5 bases). Trimming stripped 6 bases from V and 5 bases from J, with 9 bases between. The CDR3 has 12 residues. In germline, CDR1 is SGHAT, CDR2 FQNNGV. The CDR3 DNA follows: TGTGCCAGCAGTTTCCAGGGAGATACGCAGTATTTT. This sequence encodes CASSFQGDTQYF.

This clonotype was seen more than once but under ten times. The chain employs TRBV14 and TRBJ1-2, with 8 positions matching TRBD1. The junction had 8 bases not matched to a gene; V was cut back by 4 bases and J by 4 bases. In germline, CDR1 is SGHDN, CDR2 FVKESK. CDR3 length equals 15 residues. CDR3 sequence: CASSLRPRGLYGYTF. CDR3 bases: TGTGCCAGCAGCCTCCGGCCCAGGGGGCTCTATGGCTACACCTTC.

This clonotype was recorded a few times. The chain has TRBV27 and TRBJ1-1; 10 bases line up with TRBD1. V was pared by 5 bases and J by 10 bases, with 10 bases of the junction left unmatched. Germline assignment: CDR1 MNHEY and CDR2 SMNVEV (reference sequence). The CDR3 runs 14 residues. CDR3 loop: CASSTTGQGLRAFF. The CDR3 coding sequence is TGTGCCAGCAGTACCACGGGACAGGGGCTTAGAGCTTTCTTT.

Remarks on this clonotype: This may come from a read error, since a much larger clone is one base off. V and J are TRBV5-5 and TRBJ1-1; TRBD1 might be the D (6 bases). Germline-derived CDR1 and CDR2 are SGHKS and YYEKEE (reference sequence). The CDR3 is 15 amino acids. The CDR3 nucleotides are TGTGCCAACAGCTTGGAACCTACAGGGCACGCTGAAGCTTTCTTT. Protein: CANSLEPTGHAEAFF.

V usage is TRBV7-9 and J usage is TRBJ1-5; 7 nucleotides agree with TRBD1. In germline, CDR1 is SEHNR, CDR2 FQNEAQ (reference sequence). V trimming: 1 base; J trimming: 9 bases; junction bases outside the gene matches: 9. This CDR3 spans 15 amino acids. CDR3 loop: CASSLGDSRGGPQHF. For the CDR3, the DNA is TGTGCCAGCAGCTTAGGGGACAGCCGGGGGGGGCCCCAGCATTTT.